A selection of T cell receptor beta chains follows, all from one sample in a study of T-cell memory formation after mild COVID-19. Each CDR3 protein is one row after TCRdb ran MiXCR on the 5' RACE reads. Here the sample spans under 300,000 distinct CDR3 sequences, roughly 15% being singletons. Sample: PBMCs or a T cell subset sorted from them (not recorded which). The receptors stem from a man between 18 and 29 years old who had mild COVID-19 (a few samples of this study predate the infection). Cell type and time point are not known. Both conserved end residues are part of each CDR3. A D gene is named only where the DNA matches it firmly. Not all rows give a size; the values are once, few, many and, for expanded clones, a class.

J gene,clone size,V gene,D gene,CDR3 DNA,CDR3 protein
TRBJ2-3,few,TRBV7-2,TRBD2,TGTGCCAGCAGCACTTTAGCGGGGGATACGCAGTATTTT,CASSTLAGDTQYF
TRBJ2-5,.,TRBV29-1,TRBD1,TGCAGCGTAGAGACAGGGGGCACCGAGACCCAGTACTTC,CSVETGGTETQYF
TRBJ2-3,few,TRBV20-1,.,TGCAGTGCTAGAGATCAGGACCCCACAGATACGCAGTATTTT,CSARDQDPTDTQYF
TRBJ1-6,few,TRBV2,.,TGTGCCAGCAGAGATAACAGGGATTCACCCCTCCACTTT,CASRDNRDSPLHF
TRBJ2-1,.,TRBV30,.,TGTGCCTGGGGGCCCCGGGGGTTCTTC,CAWGPRGFF
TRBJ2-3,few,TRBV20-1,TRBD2,TGCAGTGCTAGAGATAAGCGGGGGAGGGATCTGAGCACAGATACGCAGTATTTT,CSARDKRGRDLSTDTQYF
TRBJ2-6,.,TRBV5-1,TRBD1,TGCGCCAGCAGCTTGGAGGGGGCCGGGGCCAACGTCCTGACTTTC,CASSLEGAGANVLTF
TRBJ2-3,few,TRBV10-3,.,TGTGCCACCCTGGACACCACTAGCACAGATACGCAGTATTTT,CATLDTTSTDTQYF
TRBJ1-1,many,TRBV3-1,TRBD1,TGTGCCAGCAGCCAACCGGGACAGGGGAGCCTCGGGGCTTTCTTT,CASSQPGQGSLGAFF
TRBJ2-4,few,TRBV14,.,TGTGCCAGCAGCCAGACAGAAATCTCCATTCAGTACTTC,CASSQTEISIQYF
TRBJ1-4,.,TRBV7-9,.,TGTGCCAGCAGCTTAGACGGCCGTAATGAAAAACTGTTTTTT,CASSLDGRNEKLFF
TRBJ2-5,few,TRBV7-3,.,TGTGCCACCGCCCCGACAGCTCAAGAGACCCAGTACTTC,CATAPTAQETQYF
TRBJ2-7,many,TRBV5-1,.,TGCGCCAGCAGCCCACGGACCATGGACCAGGGACCGTCAAGGGAGCAGTACTTC,CASSPRTMDQGPSREQYF
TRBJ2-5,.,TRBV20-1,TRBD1,TGCAGTGCTAGACCGACAGGGGGACAAGAGACCCAGTACTTC,CSARPTGGQETQYF
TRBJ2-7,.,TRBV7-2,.,TGTGCCAGCAGCCGGGCCTTGGGTATAAGTGGGGAGCAGTACTTC,CASSRALGISGEQYF
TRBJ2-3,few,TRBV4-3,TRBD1,TGCGCCAGCAGCCTAAGATTGGGGACAGGGGACTTAATGCAGTATTTT,CASSLRLGTGDLMQYF
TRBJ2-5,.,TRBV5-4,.,TGTGCCAGCAGTCCTAGGCGGGACAGTTTGTTAGAGACCCAGTACTTC,CASSPRRDSLLETQYF